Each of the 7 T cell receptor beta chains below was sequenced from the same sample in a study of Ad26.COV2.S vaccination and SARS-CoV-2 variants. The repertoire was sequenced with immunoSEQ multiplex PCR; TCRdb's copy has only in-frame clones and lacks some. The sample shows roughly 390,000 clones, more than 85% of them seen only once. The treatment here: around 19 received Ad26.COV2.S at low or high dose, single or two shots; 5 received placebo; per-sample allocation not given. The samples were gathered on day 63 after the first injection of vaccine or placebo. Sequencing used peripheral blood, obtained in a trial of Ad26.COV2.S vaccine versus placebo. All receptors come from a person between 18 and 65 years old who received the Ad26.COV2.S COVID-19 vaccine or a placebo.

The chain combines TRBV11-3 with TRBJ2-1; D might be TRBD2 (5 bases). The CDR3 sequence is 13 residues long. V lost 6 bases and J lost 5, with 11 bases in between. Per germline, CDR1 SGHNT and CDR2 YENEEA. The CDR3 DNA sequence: TGTGCCAGCAGTAACGGGATTAACAATGAGCAGTTCTTC. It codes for CASSNGINNEQFF. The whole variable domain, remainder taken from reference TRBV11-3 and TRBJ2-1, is EAGVVQSPRYKIIEKKQPVAFWCNPISGHNTLYWYLQNLGQGPELLIRYENEEAVDDSQLPKDRFSAERLKGVDSTLKIQPAELGDSAVYLCASSNGINNEQFFGPGTRLTVL.

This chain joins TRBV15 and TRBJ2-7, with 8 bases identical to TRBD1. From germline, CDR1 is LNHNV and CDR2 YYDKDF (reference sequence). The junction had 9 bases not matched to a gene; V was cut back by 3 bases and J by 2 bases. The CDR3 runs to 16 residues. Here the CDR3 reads CATSSSGTGRPYEQYF. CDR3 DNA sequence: TGTGCCACCAGCAGCTCCGGGACAGGTCGGCCCTACGAGCAGTACTTC.

The CDR3 sequence is CASRPQIPRRVETQYF. CDR3 bases: TGTGCAAGTCGCCCACAAATCCCCCGCCGGGTGGAGACCCAGTACTTC. The chain uses TRBV12-2 and TRBJ2-5; TRBD2 is the table's D call and was not checked against the DNA. TRBV12-2 is termed a pseudogene. This CDR3 spans 16 amino acids.

CDR3 in amino acids: CASSMGLARETQYF. The CDR3 DNA follows: TGTGCCAGTAGTATGGGACTAGCGAGGGAGACCCAGTACTTC. The chain couples TRBV19 to TRBJ2-5, with TRBD2 matching 10 bases. The V and J ends lost 3 bases and 5 bases, in that order; junction bases with no gene match: 3. The CDR3 consists of 14 residues. Germline V lookup: CDR1 LNHDA, CDR2 SQIVND (reference sequence).

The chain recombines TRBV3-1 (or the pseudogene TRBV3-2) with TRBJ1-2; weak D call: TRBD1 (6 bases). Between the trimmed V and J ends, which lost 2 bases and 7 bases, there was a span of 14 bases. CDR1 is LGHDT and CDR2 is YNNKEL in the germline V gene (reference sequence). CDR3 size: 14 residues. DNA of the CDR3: TGTGCCAGCAGCCAAAAAACAGGGTTCGGTGGCTACACCTTC. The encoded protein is CASSQKTGFGGYTF.

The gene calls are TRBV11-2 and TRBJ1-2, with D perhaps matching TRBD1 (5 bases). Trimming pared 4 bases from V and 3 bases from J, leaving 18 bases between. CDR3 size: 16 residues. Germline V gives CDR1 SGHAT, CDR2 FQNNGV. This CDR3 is CASSSTRGRTYYGYTF. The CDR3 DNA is TGTGCCAGCAGCTCAACGCGGGGCCGAACCTACTATGGCTACACCTTC.

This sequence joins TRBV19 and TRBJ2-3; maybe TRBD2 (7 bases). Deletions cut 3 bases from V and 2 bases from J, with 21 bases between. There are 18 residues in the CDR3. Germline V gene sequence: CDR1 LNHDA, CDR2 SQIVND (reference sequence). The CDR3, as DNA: TGTGCCAGTAGTATGGGAGGGGGAGTTCACCATTACACAGATACGCAGTATTTT. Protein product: CASSMGGGVHHYTDTQYF.